This T cell receptor beta chain was sequenced during a study of cytomegalovirus exposure and HLA in healthy donors. Broader study findings: Later, TCR association rates were found to vary by HLA locus, highest for DRB1 and lowest for HLA-C.

PCR used 60 Vbeta primers and 13 Jbeta primers. TCRdb's table, derived via immunoSEQ multiplex PCR, lists solely in-frame clones and lacks some. The table gives some 120,000 clones; the top ten clones make up 2% to 2.5% of it. In nominal health when sampled, donors likely had unrecorded immune exposures nonetheless. About this clone: Its specificity is unknown.

The TCR was taken from a man aged 35 to 55 in good health and CMV-seronegative. Input material: PBMCs.

CDR3 region: CATSRGRELMRGNTIYF. CDR3 nucleotides: TGTGCCACCAGCAGAGGAAGGGAGCTCATGAGAGGAAACACCATATATTTT. The rearrangement uses TRBV15 and TRBJ1-3; D remains ambiguous. Germline-derived CDR1 and CDR2 are LNHNV and YYDKDF (reference sequence). Between the trimmed V and J ends, which lost 1 base and 4 bases, there was a span of 17 bases. There are 17 residues in the CDR3.